These 9 T cell receptor beta chains share one sample of origin, sequenced in a study of OX40 agonist ivuxolimab in advanced cancers. The data were produced by immunoSEQ multiplex PCR, yet TCRdb's version contains in-frame clones alone and is incomplete. The sample contains approximately 33,000 clones, roughly 90% of which appear only once. Sequencing was performed on CD4+ or CD8+ T cells sorted from blood, taken in a trial of the OX40 agonist ivuxolimab. The receptor source for this set is an adult with an advanced solid tumor such as melanoma, head and neck, liver or kidney cancer.

The chain joins TRBV28 to TRBJ2-1, with 7 bases identical to TRBD2. This CDR3 contains 15 residues. Germline V gives CDR1 MDHEN, CDR2 SYDVKM. Trimming took 4 bases from V and 6 from J; bases not matched to a gene: 9. The CDR3 bases are TGTGCCAGCAGTTGGGGGGACTACTTACTCAATGAGCAGTTCTTC. Translation: CASSWGDYLLNEQFF.

The chain combines TRBV15 with TRBJ1-4; maybe TRBD1 (5 bases). V was pared by 0 bases and J by 7 bases, with 15 bases between. The germline V gene has CDR1 LNHNV and CDR2 YYDKDF (reference sequence). This CDR3 comprises 16 residues. CDR3 sequence: CATSRDPDTLSEKLFF. In DNA form, the CDR3 reads TGTGCCACCAGCAGAGACCCGGACACTTTGAGTGAAAAACTGTTTTTT.

The rearrangement links TRBV7-2 to TRBJ2-5, with D unclear. Near its end, the DNA agrees better with TRBJ2-7, so the J call may be wrong. Germline CDR1 SGHTA, CDR2 FQGNSA. CDR3 length equals 14 residues. In DNA, the CDR3 is TGTGCCAGCAACCCGACCCGATCAATATACGAGCAGTACTTC. This translates into CASNPTRSIYEQYF.

The V and J genes are TRBV27 and TRBJ2-2, with unresolved D. CDR1 and CDR2 (germline): MNHEY, SMNVEV (reference sequence). The length of the CDR3 is 14 residues. Trimming stripped 3 bases from V and 1 base from J, with 6 bases between. The CDR3 spells CASSFRMNTGELFF. CDR3 bases: TGTGCCAGCAGTTTTCGGATGAACACCGGGGAGCTGTTTTTT.

Remarks on this clone: This clone may be a read error of a much larger clone one base away. This chain connects TRBV6-6 to TRBJ2-5, with 12 nucleotides matching TRBD2. CDR1 is MNHNY, CDR2 SVGAGI, per germline (reference sequence). Germline trimming cut 0 bases from V and 14 bases from J; bases unmatched to any gene: 10. There are 15 residues in the CDR3. CDR3: CASSYSTSGGYEQYF. The CDR3 bases are TGTGCCAGCAGTTACTCGACTAGCGGGGGATACGAGCAATACTTC.

V is TRBV7-3 and J is TRBJ2-1; D is uncertain. The CDR3 runs to 17 residues. CDR1 is SGHTA, CDR2 FQGTGA, per germline. The ends were cut back, 2 bases at V and 2 bases at J, with 16 bases in the middle. CDR3 protein: CASSLVVRAGAYNEQFF. DNA of the CDR3: TGTGCCAGCAGCTTAGTAGTAAGGGCTGGGGCCTACAATGAGCAGTTCTTC.

The J gene is TRBJ2-7, the V gene TRBV7-6; 10 nucleotides line up with TRBD1. Germline assignment: CDR1 SGHVS and CDR2 FNYEAQ. The CDR3 is 14 residues long. Trimming at V came to 5 bases and at J to 4 bases, leaving 5 bases not matched to a gene. The CDR3 here is CASSEGQGMYEQYF. DNA for the CDR3: TGTGCCAGCAGCGAGGGACAGGGGATGTACGAGCAGTACTTC.

V gene TRBV25-1 combines with J gene TRBJ1-6; D not certain. V was shortened by 8 bases and J by 9 bases, with 8 bases between the two germline ends. The CDR3 totals 11 residues. Germline V CDR1 and CDR2: MGHDK, SYGVNS. CDR3 bases: TGTGCCAGCGGTTACAGTTCACCCCTCCACTTT. Its translation: CASGYSSPLHF.

The chain has TRBV19 and TRBJ1-2; unclear D gene. The CDR3 totals 14 residues. Trimming left V 2 bases short and J 0 bases short, with 7 bases between. Germline V gene lookup returns CDR1 LNHDA and CDR2 SQIVND (reference sequence). CDR3 region: CASSIIQANYGYTF. In DNA form, the CDR3 reads TGTGCCAGTAGTATAATTCAAGCTAACTATGGCTACACCTTC. Supplemented by reference TRBV19 and TRBJ1-2, the full variable domain reads DGGITQSPKYLFRKEGQNVTLSCEQNLNHDAMYWYRQDPGQGLRLIYYSQIVNDFQKGDIAEGYSVSREKKESFPLTVTSAQKNPTAFYLCASSIIQANYGYTFGSGTRLTVV.